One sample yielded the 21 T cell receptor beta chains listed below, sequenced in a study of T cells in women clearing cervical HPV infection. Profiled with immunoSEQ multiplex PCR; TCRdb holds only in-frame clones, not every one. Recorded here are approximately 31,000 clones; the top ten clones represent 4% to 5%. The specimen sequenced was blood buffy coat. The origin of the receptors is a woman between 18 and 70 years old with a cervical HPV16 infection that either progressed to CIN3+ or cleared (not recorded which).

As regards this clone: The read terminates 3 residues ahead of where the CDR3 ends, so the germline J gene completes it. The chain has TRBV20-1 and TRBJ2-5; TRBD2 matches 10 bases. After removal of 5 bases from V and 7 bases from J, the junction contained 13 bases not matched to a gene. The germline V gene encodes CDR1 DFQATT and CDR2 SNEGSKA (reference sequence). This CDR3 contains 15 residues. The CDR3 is CSAASGLATFGTQYF. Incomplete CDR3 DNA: TGCAGTGCTGCCTCGGGACTAGCGACATTCGGGACC.

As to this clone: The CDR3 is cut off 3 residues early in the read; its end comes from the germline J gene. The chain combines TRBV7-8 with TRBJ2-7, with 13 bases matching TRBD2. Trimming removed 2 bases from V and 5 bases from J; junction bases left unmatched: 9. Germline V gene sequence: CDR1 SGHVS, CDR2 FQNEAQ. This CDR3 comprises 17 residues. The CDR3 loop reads CASSLRLAGGLYNEQYF. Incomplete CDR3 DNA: TGTGCCAGCAGCTTACGACTAGCGGGAGGTTTGTACAACGAG.

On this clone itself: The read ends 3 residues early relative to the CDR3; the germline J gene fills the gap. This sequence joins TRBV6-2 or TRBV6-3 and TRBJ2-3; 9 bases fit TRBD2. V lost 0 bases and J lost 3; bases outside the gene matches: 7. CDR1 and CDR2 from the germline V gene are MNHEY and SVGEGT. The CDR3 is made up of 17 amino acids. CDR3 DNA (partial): TGTGCCAGCAGTTACTCCACATCGACTAGCGGAACAGATACG. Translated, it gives CASSYSTSTSGTDT. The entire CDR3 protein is CASSYSTSTSGTDTQYF.

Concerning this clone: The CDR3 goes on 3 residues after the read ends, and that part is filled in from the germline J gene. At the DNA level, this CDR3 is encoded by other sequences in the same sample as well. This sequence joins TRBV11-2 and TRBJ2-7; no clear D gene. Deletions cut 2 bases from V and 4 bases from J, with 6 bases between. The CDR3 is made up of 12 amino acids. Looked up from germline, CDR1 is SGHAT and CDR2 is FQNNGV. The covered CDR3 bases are TGTGCCAGCAGCTTAAGCTCATACGAG. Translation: CASSLSSYE. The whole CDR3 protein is CASSLSSYEQYF.

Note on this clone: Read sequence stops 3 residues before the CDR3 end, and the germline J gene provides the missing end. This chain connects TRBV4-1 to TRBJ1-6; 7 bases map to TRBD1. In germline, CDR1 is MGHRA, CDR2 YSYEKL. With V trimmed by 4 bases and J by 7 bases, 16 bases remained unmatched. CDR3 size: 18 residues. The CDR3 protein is CASSREGIPRGQNSPLHF. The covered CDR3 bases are TGCGCCAGCAGCCGGGAAGGGATCCCTAGGGGGCAAAATTCACCC.

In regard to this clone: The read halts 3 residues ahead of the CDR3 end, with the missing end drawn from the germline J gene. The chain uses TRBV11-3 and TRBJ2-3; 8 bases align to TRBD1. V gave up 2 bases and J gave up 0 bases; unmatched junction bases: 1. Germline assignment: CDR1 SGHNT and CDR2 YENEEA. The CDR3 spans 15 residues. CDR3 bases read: TGTGCCAGCAGCTTACAGGGGGCTAGCACAGATACG. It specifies CASSLQGASTDT. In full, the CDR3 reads CASSLQGASTDTQYF. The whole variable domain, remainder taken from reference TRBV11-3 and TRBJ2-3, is EAGVVQSPRYKIIEKKQPVAFWCNPISGHNTLYWYLQNLGQGPELLIRYENEEAVDDSQLPKDRFSAERLKGVDSTLKIQPAELGDSAVYLCASSLQGASTDTQYFGPGTRLTVL.

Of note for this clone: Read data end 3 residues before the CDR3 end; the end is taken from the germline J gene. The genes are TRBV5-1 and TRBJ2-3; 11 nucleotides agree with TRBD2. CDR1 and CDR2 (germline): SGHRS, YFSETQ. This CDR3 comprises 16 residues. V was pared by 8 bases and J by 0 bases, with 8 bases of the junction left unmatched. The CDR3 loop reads CASCPSGRSSTDTQYF. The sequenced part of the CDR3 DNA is TGCGCCAGTTGTCCTAGCGGGAGGTCTAGCACAGATACG.

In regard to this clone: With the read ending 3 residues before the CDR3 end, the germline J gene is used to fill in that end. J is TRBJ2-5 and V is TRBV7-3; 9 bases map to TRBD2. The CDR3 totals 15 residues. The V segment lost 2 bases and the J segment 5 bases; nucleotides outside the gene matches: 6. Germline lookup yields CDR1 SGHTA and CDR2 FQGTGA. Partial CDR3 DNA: TGTGCCAGCAGCTTAGGCGGGGGGGCCGAGGAGACC. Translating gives CASSLGGGAEET. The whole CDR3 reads CASSLGGGAEETQYF.

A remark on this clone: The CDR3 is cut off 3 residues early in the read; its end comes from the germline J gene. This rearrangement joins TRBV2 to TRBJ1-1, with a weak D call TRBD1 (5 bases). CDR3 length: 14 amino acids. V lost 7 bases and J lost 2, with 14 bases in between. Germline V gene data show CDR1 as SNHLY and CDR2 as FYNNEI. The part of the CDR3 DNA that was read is TGTGCCAGCACTATGACAGACATTAACACTGAA. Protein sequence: CASTMTDINTE. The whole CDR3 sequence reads CASTMTDINTEAFF.

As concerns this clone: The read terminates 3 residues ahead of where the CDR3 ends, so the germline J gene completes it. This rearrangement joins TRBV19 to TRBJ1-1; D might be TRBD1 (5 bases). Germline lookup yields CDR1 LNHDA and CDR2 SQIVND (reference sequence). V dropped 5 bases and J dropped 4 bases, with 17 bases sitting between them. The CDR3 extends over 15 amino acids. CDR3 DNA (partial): TGTGCCAGTAGTGACGTACAGGCGGTTGGCACTGAA. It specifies CASSDVQAVGTE. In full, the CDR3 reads CASSDVQAVGTEAFF.

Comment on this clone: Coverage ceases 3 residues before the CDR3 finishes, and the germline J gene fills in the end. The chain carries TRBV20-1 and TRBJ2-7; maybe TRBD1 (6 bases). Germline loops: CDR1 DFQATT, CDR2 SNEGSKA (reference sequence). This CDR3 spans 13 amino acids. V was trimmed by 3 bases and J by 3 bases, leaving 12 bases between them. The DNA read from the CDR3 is TGCAGTGCTAGGTGGACAGCGGACTACGAG. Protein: CSARWTADYE. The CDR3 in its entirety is CSARWTADYEQYF.

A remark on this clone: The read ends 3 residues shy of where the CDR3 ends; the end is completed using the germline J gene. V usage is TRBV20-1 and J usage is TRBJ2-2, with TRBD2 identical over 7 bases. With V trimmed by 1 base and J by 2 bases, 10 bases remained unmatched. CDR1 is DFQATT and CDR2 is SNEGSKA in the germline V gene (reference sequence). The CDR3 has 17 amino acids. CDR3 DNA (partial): TGCAGTGCTAGAGGGGCCCGGGGCGGGGGTAACACCGGGGAG. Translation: CSARGARGGGNTGE. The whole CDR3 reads CSARGARGGGNTGELFF.

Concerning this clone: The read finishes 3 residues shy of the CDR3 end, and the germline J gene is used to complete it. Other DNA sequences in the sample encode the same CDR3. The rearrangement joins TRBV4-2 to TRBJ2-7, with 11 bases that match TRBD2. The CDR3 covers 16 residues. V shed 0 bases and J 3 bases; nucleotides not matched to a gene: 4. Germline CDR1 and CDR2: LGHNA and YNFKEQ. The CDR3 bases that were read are TGTGCCAGCAGCCAAGATGAAGGGACTAGCGGCTACGAG. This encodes CASSQDEGTSGYE. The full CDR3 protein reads CASSQDEGTSGYEQYF.

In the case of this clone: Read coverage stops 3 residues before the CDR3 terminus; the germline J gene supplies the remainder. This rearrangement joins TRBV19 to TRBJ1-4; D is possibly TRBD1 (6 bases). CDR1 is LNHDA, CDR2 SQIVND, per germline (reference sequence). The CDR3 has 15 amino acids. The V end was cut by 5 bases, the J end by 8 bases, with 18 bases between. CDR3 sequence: CASSSRGQSVEKLFF. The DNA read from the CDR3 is TGTGCCAGTAGTTCCCGAGGACAGTCTGTGGAAAAA.

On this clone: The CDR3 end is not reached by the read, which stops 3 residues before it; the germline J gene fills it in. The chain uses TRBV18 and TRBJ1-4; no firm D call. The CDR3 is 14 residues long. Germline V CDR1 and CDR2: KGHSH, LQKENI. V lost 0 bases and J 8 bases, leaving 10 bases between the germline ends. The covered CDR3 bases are TGTGCCAGCTCACCACCCGAGGTGAGGGAAAAA. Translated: CASSPPEVREK. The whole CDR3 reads CASSPPEVREKLFF.

This CDR3 reads CASSQLTGAADTQYF. The DNA read from the CDR3 is TGTGCCAGCAGCCAGCTTACAGGGGCCGCAGATACG. The V gene is TRBV14, the J gene TRBJ2-3; 7 nucleotides agree with TRBD1. The read terminates 3 residues before the CDR3 end, so the remaining end is supplied by the germline J gene. CDR1 SGHDN and CDR2 FVKESK come from the germline V gene. J lost 4 bases, V lost 3 bases, and 7 bases had no gene match. There are 15 residues in the CDR3.

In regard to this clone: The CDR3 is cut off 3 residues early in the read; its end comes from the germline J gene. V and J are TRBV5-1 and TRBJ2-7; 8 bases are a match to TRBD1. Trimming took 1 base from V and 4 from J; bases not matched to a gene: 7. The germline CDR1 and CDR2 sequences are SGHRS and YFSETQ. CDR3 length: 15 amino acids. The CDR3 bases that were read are TGCGCCAGCAGCTTGAGTGGACAGGGTTGGTACGAG. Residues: CASSLSGQGWYE. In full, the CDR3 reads CASSLSGQGWYEQYF.

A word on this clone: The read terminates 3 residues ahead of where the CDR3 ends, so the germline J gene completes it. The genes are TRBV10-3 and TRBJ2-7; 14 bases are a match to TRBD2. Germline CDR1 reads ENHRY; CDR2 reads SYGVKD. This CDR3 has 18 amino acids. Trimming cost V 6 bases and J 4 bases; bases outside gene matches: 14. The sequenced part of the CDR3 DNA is TGTGCCATCAGACCCGGGACAGCCGGGACTAGCGGGGGATACGAG. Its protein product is CAIRPGTAGTSGGYE. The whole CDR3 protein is CAIRPGTAGTSGGYEQYF.

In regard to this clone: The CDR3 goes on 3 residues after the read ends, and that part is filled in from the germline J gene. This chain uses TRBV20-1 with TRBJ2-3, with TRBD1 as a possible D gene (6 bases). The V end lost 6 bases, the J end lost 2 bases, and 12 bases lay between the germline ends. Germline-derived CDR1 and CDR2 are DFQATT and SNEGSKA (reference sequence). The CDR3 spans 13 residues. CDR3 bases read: TGCAGTGCACAGGACAGCCACACAGATACG. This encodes CSAQDSHTDT. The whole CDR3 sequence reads CSAQDSHTDTQYF.

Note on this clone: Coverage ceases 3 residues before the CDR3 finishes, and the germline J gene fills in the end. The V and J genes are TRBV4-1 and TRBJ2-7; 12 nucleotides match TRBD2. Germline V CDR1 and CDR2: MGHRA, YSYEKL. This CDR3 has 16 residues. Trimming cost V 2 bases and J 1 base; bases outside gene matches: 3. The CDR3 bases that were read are TGCGCCAGCAGCCAACAACTAGCGGGGGGTTCCTACGAG. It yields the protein CASSQQLAGGSYE. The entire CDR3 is CASSQQLAGGSYEQYF.

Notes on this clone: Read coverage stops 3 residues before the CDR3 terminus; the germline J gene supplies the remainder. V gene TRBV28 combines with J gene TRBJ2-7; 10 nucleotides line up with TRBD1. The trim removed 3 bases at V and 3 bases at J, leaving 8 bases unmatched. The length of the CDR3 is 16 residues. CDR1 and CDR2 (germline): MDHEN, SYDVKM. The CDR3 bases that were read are TGTGCCAGCAGTTTTCGGATGGACAGGGGGGACTACGAG. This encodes CASSFRMDRGDYE. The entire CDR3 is CASSFRMDRGDYEQYF.